This T cell receptor (beta chain) was obtained from a study of T cell responses to AZD1222 COVID-19 vaccine. Of note for this clone: Its antigen remains unidentified.

Trimming left V 0 bases short and J 10 bases short, with 15 bases between. Germline-derived CDR1 and CDR2 are MGHRA and YSYEKL. The CDR3 extends over 15 amino acids. Generated by immunoSEQ multiplex PCR, the TCRdb table keeps only in-frame clones and is missing some. This table holds approximately 210,000 clones, 91% found once. General study findings and limits: Elevations in Spike-specific TCR breadth and depth followed administration of two AZD1222 doses. Sampling that yielded the repertoires occurred only after the peak T cell response. It should be noted that donors were predominantly white British and more often female, and clonal diversity was possibly underestimated.

The chain links TRBV4-1 to TRBJ1-4, with D possibly TRBD1 on 6 matching bases. Source: peripheral blood, taken 28 days after the second AZD1222 dose. The sequence was obtained from an adult who received the AZD1222 COVID-19 vaccine. The CDR3 reads CASSQDPGARGKLFF. The CDR3 DNA reads as TGCGCCAGCAGCCAAGACCCGGGGGCGAGGGGAAAACTGTTTTTT.